The 10 T cell receptor beta chains in this list originate from one sample, sequenced in a study of blood T cell repertoires in COVID-19. Using immunoSEQ multiplex PCR, the repertoire was profiled, and TCRdb retains in-frame clones only, with some absent. The sample lists approximately 230,000 clones, about 80% seen once, with about 15% in the top ten. Sequencing was done on a sample of PBMCs or T cells enriched from blood (not recorded which). The receptors were gathered from a man in his forties who had recovered from COVID-19.

V is TRBV20-1 and J is TRBJ2-1; D is undetermined. This CDR3 is built from 10 residues. CDR1 and CDR2 from the germline V gene are DFQATT and SNEGSKA (reference sequence). The V gene lost 5 bases and the J gene lost 10 bases, with 9 bases spanning the gap. The CDR3 DNA reads TGCAGTGCTCCGCGGTGGGAGCAGTTCTTC. The encoded protein is CSAPRWEQFF.

This chain joins TRBV6-4 and TRBJ2-5, with TRBD1 matching 7 bases. The CDR3 is 16 amino acids. Unmatched junction bases numbered 8, after V lost 2 bases and J lost 2 bases. Germline-derived CDR1 and CDR2 are MRHNA and SNTAGT. CDR3 in amino acids: CASSDPAGGNQETQYF. CDR3 sequence (DNA): TGTGCCAGCAGTGACCCGGCAGGGGGAAATCAAGAGACCCAGTACTTC.

The chain combines TRBV5-1 with TRBJ2-5, with 7 nucleotides matching TRBD1. The V gene's germline CDR1 is SGHRS and CDR2 YFSETQ. The J segment lost 2 bases and the V segment lost 4 bases, leaving 5 bases of the junction unmatched. The length of the CDR3 is 14 residues. The CDR3 DNA is TGCGCCAGCAGCCCTCAGACAGGGCAAGAGACCCAGTACTTC. It yields the protein CASSPQTGQETQYF.

CDR3 protein: CASSLSAVSQLFF. As DNA, the CDR3 is TGTGCCAGCAGCTTGAGTGCGGTCTCGCAGCTGTTTTTT. V usage is TRBV7-3 and J usage is TRBJ2-2; D gene ambiguous. Germline V CDR1 and CDR2: SGHTA, FQGTGA. V was trimmed by 3 bases and J by 12 bases, leaving 14 bases between them. The CDR3 is 13 amino acids.

This clone counts as medium-sized. The V and J genes are TRBV7-9 and TRBJ2-7; no firm D call. This CDR3 has 13 residues. V lost 7 bases and J 1 base, leaving 11 bases between the germline ends. CDR1 and CDR2 (germline): SEHNR, FQNEAQ (reference sequence). In DNA form, the CDR3 reads TGTGCCAGCATGCAGCGCGAGTCCTACGAGCAGTACTTC. It yields the protein CASMQRESYEQYF.

The gene calls are TRBV19 and TRBJ1-1, with a weak D call TRBD1 (6 bases). The CDR3 spans 13 residues. Trimming took 6 bases from V and 4 from J, leaving 12 bases between them. Germline V gene lookup returns CDR1 LNHDA and CDR2 SQIVND (reference sequence). The CDR3 DNA reads TGTGCCAGTAGCGAAGACAGGTCCACTGAAGCTTTCTTT. The encoded protein is CASSEDRSTEAFF.

J is TRBJ1-1 and V is TRBV7-9, with a possible D match to TRBD1 (5 bases). CDR1 and CDR2 (germline): SEHNR, FQNEAQ (reference sequence). The germline V and J ends were trimmed by 1 base and 0 bases, with 9 bases remaining between them. The CDR3 runs 15 residues. The CDR3 loop reads CASSLGRGVNTEAFF. The CDR3 DNA reads as TGTGCCAGCAGCTTAGGACGGGGGGTGAACACTGAAGCTTTCTTT.

The rearrangement uses TRBV9 and TRBJ2-2; 7 bases line up with TRBD1. This CDR3 has 14 amino acids. V lost 4 bases to trimming and J lost 3 bases; unmatched junction nucleotides: 3. CDR1 and CDR2 (germline): SGDLS, YYNGEE. The CDR3 loop is CASSPGQYTGELFF. The CDR3 nucleotides are TGTGCCAGCAGCCCGGGACAGTACACCGGGGAGCTGTTTTTT.

The rearrangement joins TRBV5-5 to TRBJ1-2, with TRBD1 matching over 7 bases. This CDR3 region has 14 residues. Germline V gene sequence: CDR1 SGHKS, CDR2 YYEKEE (reference sequence). After removal of 4 bases from V and 4 bases from J, the junction contained 7 bases not matched to a gene. The CDR3 bases are TGTGCCAGCAGCCCCACCGGGACAGCCTATGGCTACACCTTC. This translates into CASSPTGTAYGYTF.

J is TRBJ2-7 and V is TRBV30; the match to TRBD1 covers 10 bases. The V and J ends lost 4 bases and 6 bases, in that order; junction bases with no gene match: 6. From germline, CDR1 is GTSNPN and CDR2 SVGIG (reference sequence). The CDR3 consists of 13 residues. CDR3 nucleotides: TGTGCCTGGAAACGGACAGGGGGGAGCGAGCAGTACTTC. Its protein product is CAWKRTGGSEQYF.